The present entry profiles one TCR beta chain with its context. This sample stems from a study of OX40 agonist ivuxolimab in advanced cancers. Libraries were prepared by immunoSEQ multiplex PCR; TCRdb keeps only in-frame clonotypes and omits some of them. The table shows 20,000 to 25,000 clones, with about nine tenths occurring only once. The CDR3 has 17 residues. CDR1 is MGHRA, CDR2 YSYEKL, per germline. Trimming removed 1 base at V and 2 bases at J, with 16 bases between. The chain couples TRBV4-1 to TRBJ2-3, with a weak D call TRBD1 (6 bases). The receptor's source is an adult with an advanced solid tumor such as melanoma, head and neck, liver or kidney cancer. Sequenced material: CD4+ or CD8+ T cells sorted from blood, taken in a trial of the OX40 agonist ivuxolimab. As DNA, the CDR3 is TGCGCCAGCAGCCAAGCACAGGGAGTAGGGTACACAGATACGCAGTATTTT. It specifies CASSQAQGVGYTDTQYF.